This entry lists 26 T cell receptor beta chains sequenced from one sample in a study of blood T cell repertoires in COVID-19. Sequencing was performed with immunoSEQ multiplex PCR; in TCRdb, only in-frame clones are kept and a portion is missing. The table has 35,000 to 50,000 clones, approximately 81% seen once. The source material was peripheral blood. The receptors were gathered from a woman between 65 and 79 years old in a cohort sampled during active COVID-19.

The chain employs TRBV18 and TRBJ2-7; a possible D gene is TRBD2 (5 bases). The V end was cut by 2 bases, the J end by 3 bases, with 14 bases between. The CDR3 spans 15 residues. Germline assignment: CDR1 KGHSH and CDR2 LQKENI. The CDR3: CASSPGLLGDYEQYF. CDR3 DNA: TGTGCCAGCTCACCAGGACTCCTGGGCGACTACGAGCAGTACTTC.

The chain has TRBV25-1 and TRBJ1-4; 8 bases are a match to TRBD1. The CDR3 sequence is 14 residues long. V shed 2 bases, J shed 4 bases, and the junction held 0 bases outside the gene matches. Germline CDR1 and CDR2: MGHDK and SYGVNS. As DNA, the CDR3 is TGTGCCAGCAGTGAAACAGGGGGTAATGAAAAACTGTTTTTT. This translates into CASSETGGNEKLFF.

The J gene is TRBJ1-6, the V gene TRBV5-1; TRBD1 is a possible D gene (6 bases). Germline CDR1 and CDR2: SGHRS and YFSETQ. The CDR3 totals 15 residues. With 7 bases removed from V and 6 bases from J, the gap between germline ends came to 17 bases. The CDR3 region is CASAMGGPGNSPLHF. CDR3 sequence (DNA): TGCGCCAGCGCTATGGGGGGGCCGGGTAATTCACCCCTCCACTTT. Supplemented by reference TRBV5-1 and TRBJ1-6, the full variable domain reads KAGVTQTPRYLIKTRGQQVTLSCSPISGHRSVSWYQQTPGQGLQFLFEYFSETQRNKGNFPGRFSGRQFSNSRSEMNVSTLELGDSALYLCASAMGGPGNSPLHFGNGTRLTVT.

The chain has TRBV3-1 (or the pseudogene TRBV3-2) and TRBJ2-4; D possibly corresponds to TRBD1 (6 bases). Trimming cost V 5 bases and J 1 base, with 15 bases left between them. This CDR3 has 16 amino acids. Germline loops: CDR1 LGHDT, CDR2 YNNKEL (reference sequence). The CDR3 region is CASSSIWTAAKNIQYF. CDR3 nucleotides: TGTGCCAGCAGCTCCATCTGGACAGCCGCCAAAAACATTCAGTACTTC.

CDR3 region: CASSKGQNYGYTF. The CDR3 nucleotides read TGTGCCAGCAGTAAAGGACAGAACTATGGCTACACCTTC. This chain joins TRBV28 and TRBJ1-2; D is perhaps TRBD1 (6 bases). Germline-derived CDR1 and CDR2 are MDHEN and SYDVKM. V lost 5 bases, J lost 2 bases, and 9 bases lay in between. The CDR3 contains 13 residues.

The table lists this clone with a few counts. This rearrangement joins TRBV5-6 to TRBJ2-7; maybe TRBD1 (5 bases). The germline V and J ends were trimmed by 10 bases and 0 bases, with 8 bases remaining between them. There are 11 residues in the CDR3. Germline V gene sequence: CDR1 SGHDT, CDR2 YYEEEE. The CDR3 DNA follows: TGTGCCCCGCAGGGCTCCTACGAGCAGTACTTC. Amino acids: CAPQGSYEQYF.

J is TRBJ1-1 and V is TRBV3-1 (or the pseudogene TRBV3-2); D perhaps matches TRBD1 (6 bases). V gave up 10 bases and J gave up 7 bases, with 16 bases separating them. Germline V gene sequence: CDR1 LGHDT, CDR2 YNNKEL (reference sequence). The CDR3 runs to 12 residues. This CDR3 reads CATSRGHNEAFF. In nucleotides, the CDR3 is TGTGCCACCTCCAGGGGACACAATGAAGCTTTCTTT.

CDR3 region: CASSPAEGLSYEQYF. Written as DNA, the CDR3 is TGTGCCAGCTCACCGGCGGAGGGACTATCCTACGAGCAGTACTTC. The V and J genes are TRBV18 and TRBJ2-7; 7 bases are shared with TRBD2. The V and J ends lost 3 bases and 1 base, in that order; junction bases with no gene match: 6. The CDR3 sequence is 15 residues long. Germline-derived CDR1 and CDR2 are KGHSH and LQKENI.

The rearrangement joins TRBV6-6 to TRBJ2-3; D remains unclear. V gave up 3 bases and J gave up 4 bases, with 8 bases separating them. The CDR3 consists of 13 residues. Germline V lookup: CDR1 MNHNY, CDR2 SVGAGI (reference sequence). CDR3 loop: CASSYIDSDTQYF. Written as DNA, the CDR3 is TGTGCCAGCAGTTATATAGACTCAGATACGCAGTATTTT.

Here the CDR3 DNA reads TGTGCCAGCAGGACCGGGACAGAGTCAACCAACGTCCTGACTTTC. It yields the protein CASRTGTESTNVLTF. V is TRBV2 and J is TRBJ2-6; 7 bases agree with TRBD1. With 6 bases clipped from V and 8 bases from J, the junction kept 10 bases outside the gene matches. Germline V CDR1 and CDR2: SNHLY, FYNNEI. The length of the CDR3 is 15 residues.

The chain couples TRBV19 to TRBJ1-5; 7 nucleotides line up with TRBD1. Germline CDR1 is LNHDA and CDR2 is SQIVND (reference sequence). V lost 9 bases to trimming and J lost 3 bases; unmatched junction nucleotides: 5. CDR3 size: 13 residues. The CDR3 DNA is TGTGCCAGCGGACAGGCGGTCAATCAGCCCCAGCATTTT. Encoded protein: CASGQAVNQPQHF.

V usage is TRBV30 and J usage is TRBJ1-3; D remains unclear. The V end was cut by 1 base, the J end by 0 bases, with 4 bases between. The CDR3 runs 13 residues. Germline V gene sequence: CDR1 GTSNPN, CDR2 SVGIG (reference sequence). The CDR3 region is CAWSAISGNTIYF. CDR3 in DNA: TGTGCCTGGAGTGCAATCTCTGGAAACACCATATATTTT.

CDR3 residues: CASSHILAGGGFYNEQFF. The CDR3 DNA is TGTGCCAGCAGCCATATACTAGCGGGAGGCGGATTTTACAATGAGCAGTTCTTC. The rearrangement uses TRBV14 and TRBJ2-1; 12 nucleotides line up with TRBD2. The CDR3 is 18 residues long. V gave up 3 bases and J gave up 4 bases; unmatched junction bases: 10. Germline loops: CDR1 SGHDN, CDR2 FVKESK. Drawing the rest from reference TRBV14 and TRBJ2-1, the complete variable domain is EAGVTQFPSHSVIEKGQTVTLRCDPISGHDNLYWYRRVMGKEIKFLLHFVKESKQDESGMPNNRFLAERTGGTYSTLKVQPAELEDSGVYFCASSHILAGGGFYNEQFFGPGTRLTVL.

The chain employs TRBV7-3 and TRBJ2-2; a weak D match, TRBD1 (6 bases). V lost 1 base, J lost 0 bases, and 9 bases lay in between. The CDR3 covers 16 residues. Germline CDR1 is SGHTA and CDR2 is FQGTGA. The DNA of the CDR3 is TGTGCCAGCAGCTTAAGCCAGGGGACGAACACCGGGGAGCTGTTTTTT. Protein product: CASSLSQGTNTGELFF.

For the CDR3, the DNA is TGTGCCATCAGTGACGGCGGTTCGGCCGGGGAGCTGTTTTTT. Translation gives CAISDGGSAGELFF. The V call is TRBV10-3, the J call TRBJ2-2; D gene ambiguous. V lost 3 bases and J 6 bases, leaving 11 bases between the germline ends. The CDR3 covers 14 residues. In germline, CDR1 is ENHRY, CDR2 SYGVKD.

The chain couples TRBV11-3 to TRBJ2-3, with 9 bases fitting TRBD2. The germline V gene has CDR1 SGHNT and CDR2 YENEEA. This CDR3 comprises 15 residues. Losses at the gene ends were 5 bases for V and 0 bases for J; bases not matched to a gene: 3. In DNA, the CDR3 is TGTGCCAGCAGCCCACTAGCGGGTAGCACAGATACGCAGTATTTT. Its protein is CASSPLAGSTDTQYF.

Here the CDR3 reads CASSLELAGDVPYEQYF. The CDR3 bases are TGTGCCAGCAGTTTAGAGCTAGCGGGGGACGTCCCCTACGAGCAGTACTTC. The chain uses TRBV28 and TRBJ2-7, with 10 bases aligning to TRBD2. Germline CDR1 MDHEN, CDR2 SYDVKM. CDR3 length: 17 amino acids. The trim removed 2 bases at V and 2 bases at J, leaving 9 bases unmatched. Using reference TRBV28 and TRBJ2-7 for the parts outside the CDR3, the full variable domain is DVKVTQSSRYLVKRTGEKVFLECVQDMDHENMFWYRQDPGLGLRLIYFSYDVKMKEKGDIPEGYSVSREKKERFSLILESASTNQTSMYLCASSLELAGDVPYEQYFGPGTRLTVT.

This clone has just one count. The chain joins TRBV30 to TRBJ2-7; D is undetermined. This CDR3 has 11 amino acids. Germline values: CDR1 GTSNPN, CDR2 SVGIG (reference sequence). V dropped 0 bases and J dropped 4 bases, with 4 bases sitting between them. This chain's CDR3 is CAWSVQYEQYF. The CDR3 nucleotides read TGTGCCTGGAGTGTACAGTACGAGCAGTACTTC.

This chain links TRBV19 with TRBJ1-1, with D tentatively TRBD1 (6 bases). The CDR3 extends over 13 amino acids. Trimming removed 5 bases from V and 3 bases from J, with 10 bases in between. Germline loops: CDR1 LNHDA, CDR2 SQIVND (reference sequence). The CDR3 DNA follows: TGTGCCAGTAGTTCAGGGGTAGACACTGAAGCTTTCTTT. It is translated as CASSSGVDTEAFF.

The rearrangement links TRBV19 to TRBJ1-5; D possibly corresponds to TRBD1 (5 bases). This CDR3 is built from 14 residues. The V gene's germline CDR1 is LNHDA and CDR2 SQIVND (reference sequence). The V gene lost 5 bases and the J gene lost 5 bases, with 13 bases spanning the gap. The CDR3 spells CASSSRRVHQPQHF. DNA of the CDR3: TGTGCCAGTAGTTCCCGCAGGGTCCATCAGCCCCAGCATTTT. The whole variable domain, remainder taken from reference TRBV19 and TRBJ1-5, is DGGITQSPKYLFRKEGQNVTLSCEQNLNHDAMYWYRQDPGQGLRLIYYSQIVNDFQKGDIAEGYSVSREKKESFPLTVTSAQKNPTAFYLCASSSRRVHQPQHFGDGTRLSIL.

The V and J genes are TRBV5-1 and TRBJ1-2, with D perhaps TRBD1 (6 bases). This CDR3 contains 14 residues. CDR1 is SGHRS and CDR2 is YFSETQ in the germline V gene. V lost 4 bases and J lost 4, with 14 bases in between. The CDR3 loop reads CASSPVSTGYGYTF. For the CDR3, the DNA is TGCGCCAGCAGCCCAGTGTCGACAGGCTATGGCTACACCTTC.

This clone showed up just once. The V gene is TRBV29-1, the J gene TRBJ1-4, with D uncertain. The V gene lost 0 bases and the J gene lost 7 bases, with 6 bases spanning the gap. Germline values: CDR1 SQVTM, CDR2 ANQGSEA. There are 12 residues in the CDR3. The CDR3 spells CSVEEAGEKLFF. CDR3 nucleotide sequence: TGCAGCGTTGAAGAAGCCGGTGAAAAACTGTTTTTT.

V usage is TRBV30 and J usage is TRBJ1-2; the match to TRBD1 covers 8 bases. Losses at the gene ends were 2 bases for V and 6 bases for J; bases not matched to a gene: 8. Germline V CDR1 and CDR2: GTSNPN, SVGIG (reference sequence). This CDR3 is 14 amino acids long. CDR3 sequence (DNA): TGTGCCTGGAGTCTCGACAGGGGCGTCGATGGCTACACCTTC. As protein: CAWSLDRGVDGYTF.

This clone has a single count. One end of the junction varies from germline; a read error may be responsible. CDR3 in amino acids: CASSEGGTKGHF. As DNA, the CDR3 is TGTGCCAGCAGTGAAGGGGGGACAAAAGGTCACTTC. The V call is TRBV2, the J call TRBJ2-5; tentative D call: TRBD1 (6 bases). The CDR3 length is 12 residues. The germline gives CDR1 SNHLY, CDR2 FYNNEI. The full variable domain, its missing parts supplied by reference TRBV2 and TRBJ2-5, is EPEVTQTPSHQVTQMGQEVILRCVPISNHLYFYWYRQILGQKVEFLVSFYNNEISEKSEIFDDQFSVERPDGSNFTLKIRSTKLEDSAMYFCASSEGGTKGHFGPGTRLLVL.

This clone rates as medium-sized. The CDR3 loop reads CASSLVGGLNTEAFF. In DNA, the CDR3 is TGTGCCAGTAGCTTGGTTGGAGGACTGAACACTGAAGCTTTCTTT. The chain combines TRBV19 with TRBJ1-1; D unresolved. CDR3 length: 15 residues. Between the trimmed V and J ends, which lost 6 bases and 0 bases, there was a span of 14 bases. Germline V gives CDR1 LNHDA, CDR2 SQIVND (reference sequence).

This chain connects TRBV2 to TRBJ1-2; a weak D match, TRBD1 (5 bases). Germline CDR1 SNHLY, CDR2 FYNNEI. The V gene lost 4 bases and the J gene lost 6 bases, with 12 bases spanning the gap. The length of the CDR3 is 13 residues. The CDR3 spells CASSGAGPDGYTF. The DNA of the CDR3 is TGTGCCAGCAGTGGGGCGGGGCCTGATGGCTACACCTTC.